Following are 23 T cell receptor beta chains from one sample sequenced in a study of glioma-infiltrating T cells. TCR alpha and beta CDR3 regions were amplified from RNA using iRepertoire nested multiplex PCR. Each CDR3 protein is one row after TCRdb ran MiXCR on the multiplex PCR reads. The table has about 110,000 distinct CDR3 sequences, less than 30% seen once; the top ten hold 35%. Specimen: glioma tissue, nonneoplastic brain tissue, or PBMCs (not recorded which). The receptor source for this set is a human donor with low-grade glioma or glioblastoma, undergoing nonglioma brain surgery, or in good health (not recorded which).

Concerning this clonotype itself: A read error may produce the germline difference seen at one junction end. The rearrangement joins TRBV9 to TRBJ2-3; 13 bases match TRBD2. From germline, CDR1 is SGDLS and CDR2 YYNGEE. The CDR3 contains 18 residues. The CDR3: CASSVGTSGSSSTDTQYF. CDR3 nucleotides: TGTGCCAGCAGCGTAGGGACTAGCGGGAGTTCGAGCACGGATACGCAGTATTTT. Filled out from reference TRBV9 and TRBJ2-3, the complete variable domain reads DSGVTQTPKHLITATGQRVTLRCSPRSGDLSVYWYQQSLDQGLQFLIQYYNGEERAKGNILERFSAQQFPDLHSELNLSSLELGDSALYFCASSVGTSGSSSTDTQYFGPGTRLTVL.

The chain combines TRBV28 with TRBJ2-3; 7 bases align to TRBD2. Germline CDR1 and CDR2: MDHEN and SYDVKM. The CDR3 contains 18 residues. CDR3 sequence (DNA): TGTGTTAGCACCCTTACGGGGAGGGACCGCCGGGGCACAGATACGCAGTATTTT. Translating it yields CVSTLTGRDRRGTDTQYF. The complete variable domain, with remaining parts taken from reference TRBV28 and TRBJ2-3, reads DVKVTQSSRYLVKRTGEKVFLECVQDMDHENMFWYRQDPGLGLRLIYFSYDVKMKEKGDIPEGYSVSREKKERFSLILESASTNQTSMYLCVSTLTGRDRRGTDTQYFGPGTRLTVL.

The table lists this clonotype with many counts. V is TRBV15 and J is TRBJ1-1, with no clear D. CDR3 length: 15 amino acids. CDR1 is LNHNV and CDR2 is YYDKDF in the germline V gene (reference sequence). V was pared by 2 bases and J by 5 bases, with 15 bases between. The CDR3 loop is CATSRQGSGGTEAFF. The CDR3 DNA is TGTGCCACCAGCAGACAAGGGAGCGGAGGGACTGAAGCTTTCTTT.

About this clonotype: This may come from a read error, since a much larger clone is one base off. J is TRBJ2-5 and V is TRBV10-3; 9 nucleotides line up with TRBD2. This CDR3 is built from 15 residues. Germline assignment: CDR1 ENHRY and CDR2 SYGVKD. V was pared by 4 bases and J by 5 bases, with 8 bases of the junction left unmatched. The CDR3 here is CAISVLSGGKETQYF. The CDR3 region has the DNA TGTGCCATCAGTGTCCTCAGCGGGGGGAAGGAGACCCAGTACTTC.

This clonotype was counted ten times or more. Sequence at one end of the junction differs from germline and may be a read error. The chain links TRBV7-2 to TRBJ1-1; no clear D gene. In germline, CDR1 is SGHTA, CDR2 FQGNSA. There are 13 residues in the CDR3. The CDR3 reads CASSLAARTEASF. In nucleotides, the CDR3 is TGTGCCAGCAGCTTAGCGGCCAGAACTGAAGCTTCCTTT.

This clonotype was observed at least ten times. V is TRBV6-6 and J is TRBJ2-5; D possibly corresponds to TRBD2 (5 bases). The germline gives CDR1 MNHNY, CDR2 SVGAGI (reference sequence). V lost 0 bases to trimming and J lost 7 bases, with 9 bases between them. CDR3 length: 13 residues. The CDR3 nucleotides read TGTGCCAGCAGTTACTCGACCCGGGGGACCCAGTACTTC. Amino acids: CASSYSTRGTQYF.

Of note for this clonotype: Sequence at one end of the junction differs from germline and may be a read error. This chain connects TRBV19 to TRBJ2-3; 8 bases are a match to TRBD1. The CDR3 totals 13 residues. Germline V gives CDR1 LNHDA, CDR2 SQIVND (reference sequence). The CDR3 region is CASNDRGLDTKYF. The DNA for the CDR3 is TGTGCCAGTAACGACAGGGGCTTAGATACGAAGTATTTT.

The sample holds many counts of this clonotype. The chain employs TRBV2 and TRBJ1-5; D perhaps matches TRBD1 (5 bases). Trimming took off 5 bases at V and 1 base at J, with 9 bases between the two ends. Germline CDR1 reads SNHLY; CDR2 reads FYNNEI. The CDR3 runs to 14 residues. The CDR3 DNA reads TGTGCCAGCAGTCCCCGGGACAGCAATCAGCCCCAGCATTTT. Amino acids: CASSPRDSNQPQHF. The entire variable domain, with the rest obtained from reference TRBV2 and TRBJ1-5, is as follows: EPEVTQTPSHQVTQMGQEVILRCVPISNHLYFYWYRQILGQKVEFLVSFYNNEISEKSEIFDDQFSVERPDGSNFTLKIRSTKLEDSAMYFCASSPRDSNQPQHFGDGTRLSIL.

This clonotype was recorded many times. V is TRBV29-1 and J is TRBJ1-1; D possibly corresponds to TRBD1 (5 bases). Deletions cut 5 bases from V and 6 bases from J, with 19 bases between. CDR1 SQVTM and CDR2 ANQGSEA come from the germline V gene. CDR3 size: 14 residues. CDR3 nucleotides: TGCAGCGTTCCAACTCCTCGACAGTCCCCTGAAGCTTTCTTT. It encodes CSVPTPRQSPEAFF.

This sequence joins TRBV7-9 and TRBJ1-1; D call uncertain. The germline gives CDR1 SEHNR, CDR2 FQNEAQ (reference sequence). This CDR3 spans 12 amino acids. Between the trimmed V and J ends, which lost 5 bases and 5 bases, there was a span of 9 bases. The CDR3 DNA sequence: TGTGCCAGCAGCCCGCAGAGTACTGAAGCTTTCTTT. Its translation: CASSPQSTEAFF.

This clonotype was counted at least ten times. V usage is TRBV6-2 or TRBV6-3 and J usage is TRBJ2-1, with TRBD2 identical over 7 bases. Germline values: CDR1 MNHEY, CDR2 SVGEGT. V was pared by 5 bases and J by 1 base, with 8 bases of the junction left unmatched. The CDR3 contains 16 residues. DNA of the CDR3: TGTGCCAGCAGTCCTATAGCGGGCCCGTCCTACAATGAGCAGTTCTTC. Translation: CASSPIAGPSYNEQFF.

This clonotype occurred a few times. The chain couples TRBV19 to TRBJ1-2; D may be TRBD1 (6 bases). This CDR3 region has 15 residues. Germline V gene lookup returns CDR1 LNHDA and CDR2 SQIVND (reference sequence). Trimming took 6 bases from V and 1 from J, leaving 15 bases between them. The CDR3 region has the DNA TGTGCCAGTAGGTCTTCCGGGACAAATAACTATGGCTACACCTTC. It yields the protein CASRSSGTNNYGYTF.

This clonotype was observed at least ten times. This chain links TRBV29-1 with TRBJ1-5; unclear D gene. The V gene lost 4 bases and the J gene lost 4 bases, with 5 bases spanning the gap. Germline V CDR1 and CDR2: SQVTM, ANQGSEA. This CDR3 is built from 11 residues. The CDR3 DNA reads TGCAGCGTTGGGGAGAATCAGCCCCAGCATTTT. It translates to CSVGENQPQHF.

This clonotype was found a few times. The V and J genes are TRBV5-1 and TRBJ2-1; TRBD2 matches 11 bases. Per germline, CDR1 SGHRS and CDR2 YFSETQ. J gave up 9 bases and V 4 bases, and 3 bases lay outside the gene matches. CDR3 length equals 13 residues. The CDR3 coding sequence is TGCGCCAGCAGCCTCGGGACTAGCGGTGAGCAGTTCTTC. Translation: CASSLGTSGEQFF.

About this clonotype itself: Since a much larger clone is just one base distant, this may be a read error. V gene TRBV18 combines with J gene TRBJ2-1, with TRBD2 identical over 7 bases. The germline V gene has CDR1 KGHSH and CDR2 LQKENI. The trim removed 3 bases at V and 2 bases at J, leaving 10 bases unmatched. The CDR3 has 17 amino acids. The CDR3, as DNA: TGTGCCAGCTCACCCCCCGGGCTAGCGGCCCCCTACAATGAGCAGTTCTTC. It is translated as CASSPPGLAAPYNEQFF.

This clonotype was recorded at least ten times. The chain combines TRBV7-2 with TRBJ2-2; D remains ambiguous. Trimming pared 8 bases from V and 3 bases from J, leaving 13 bases between. This CDR3 spans 14 amino acids. The germline CDR1 and CDR2 sequences are SGHTA and FQGNSA. CDR3 nucleotides: TGTGCCAGCGGGTCCGGATATTACACCGGGGAGCTGTTTTTT. Translated: CASGSGYYTGELFF.

This clonotype was detected ten times or more. The rearrangement links TRBV14 to TRBJ1-6; 7 bases align to TRBD1. CDR1 and CDR2 (germline): SGHDN, FVKESK. Trimming at V came to 5 bases and at J to 10 bases, leaving 5 bases not matched to a gene. The CDR3 spans 13 residues. For the CDR3, the DNA is TGTGCCAGCAGCTCCACAGGGGAATCACCCCTCCACTTT. This encodes CASSSTGESPLHF.

This clonotype was picked up many times. J is TRBJ2-1 and V is TRBV29-1; 7 nucleotides agree with TRBD1. The CDR3 is 11 amino acids. The ends lost 6 bases at V and 6 bases at J; junction bases unmatched: 2. From germline, CDR1 is SQVTM and CDR2 ANQGSEA. This chain's CDR3 is CSVGQLNEQFF. The CDR3 bases are TGCAGCGTGGGACAGCTCAATGAGCAGTTCTTC.

This clonotype was detected ten times or more. One end of the junction fails to match germline, which may point to a read error. This chain connects TRBV6-2 or TRBV6-3 to TRBJ2-1, with D possibly TRBD1 on 6 matching bases. This CDR3 is 11 amino acids long. CDR1 is MNHEY and CDR2 is SVGEGT in the germline V gene. CDR3 loop: CASSYGRGEVF. CDR3 nucleotides: TGTGCCAGCAGTTATGGCAGGGGTGAGGTCTTC.

This clonotype was detected ten times or more. The chain carries TRBV20-1 and TRBJ2-7, with 12 bases matching TRBD2. Unmatched junction bases numbered 4, after V lost 6 bases and J lost 1 base. Germline values: CDR1 DFQATT, CDR2 SNEGSKA (reference sequence). This CDR3 spans 14 amino acids. CDR3 bases: TGCAGTGCAGGGACTAGCGGGCGTTCCTACGAGCAGTACTTC. It yields the protein CSAGTSGRSYEQYF.

This clonotype was observed many times. The gene calls are TRBV7-3 and TRBJ1-1; a possible D gene is TRBD1 (5 bases). CDR3 length equals 13 residues. Trimming pared 4 bases from V and 11 bases from J, leaving 17 bases between. Germline-derived CDR1 and CDR2 are SGHTA and FQGTGA. The chain's CDR3 is CASSSPPRDAAFF. DNA for the CDR3: TGTGCCAGCAGCTCCCCTCCTCGGGACGCGGCTTTCTTT.

This clonotype was seen at least ten times. V and J are TRBV7-3 and TRBJ1-1; 7 bases are shared with TRBD1. Germline assignment: CDR1 SGHTA and CDR2 FQGTGA. This CDR3 comprises 14 residues. The junction had 5 bases not matched to a gene; V was cut back by 4 bases and J by 3 bases. In DNA, the CDR3 is TGTGCCAGCAGCTCCCGACAGGGAGACACTGAAGCTTTCTTT. It is translated as CASSSRQGDTEAFF.

The genes are TRBV13 and TRBJ2-1, with D unclear. Germline CDR1 reads PRHDT; CDR2 reads FYEKMQ (reference sequence). CDR3 length equals 12 residues. Trimming pared 0 bases from V and 15 bases from J, leaving 12 bases between. For the CDR3, the DNA is TGTGCCAGCAGCTTAGGCGGGTGGCACAGGTTCTTC. Translated, it gives CASSLGGWHRFF.